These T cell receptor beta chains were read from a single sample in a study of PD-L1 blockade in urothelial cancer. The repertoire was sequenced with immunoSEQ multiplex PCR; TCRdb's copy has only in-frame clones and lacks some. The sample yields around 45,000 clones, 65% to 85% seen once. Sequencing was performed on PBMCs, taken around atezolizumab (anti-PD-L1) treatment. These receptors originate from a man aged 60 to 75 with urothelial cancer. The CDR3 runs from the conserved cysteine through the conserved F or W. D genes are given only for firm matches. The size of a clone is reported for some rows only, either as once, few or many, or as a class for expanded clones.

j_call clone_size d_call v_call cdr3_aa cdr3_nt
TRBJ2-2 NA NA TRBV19 CASTSGNSNTGELFF TGTGCCAGTACCTCGGGGAATTCGAACACCGGGGAGCTGTTTTTT
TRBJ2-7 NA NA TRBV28 CASSTGNEQYF TGTGCCAGCAGCACGGGAAACGAGCAGTACTTC
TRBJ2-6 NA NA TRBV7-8 CASSPQGIPLSGANVLTF TGTGCCAGCAGCCCCCAGGGGATCCCCCTCTCTGGGGCCAACGTCCTGACTTTC
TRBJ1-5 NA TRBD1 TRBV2 CASSTGVNQPQHF TGTGCCAGCAGTACAGGGGTGAATCAGCCCCAGCATTTT
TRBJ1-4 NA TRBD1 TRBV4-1 CASSHAWGQNEKLFF TGCGCCAGCAGCCACGCCTGGGGACAGAATGAAAAACTGTTTTTT
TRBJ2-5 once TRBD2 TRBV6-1 CASSGLTSGGGETQYF TGTGCCAGCAGTGGGTTGACTAGCGGGGGGGGAGAGACCCAGTACTTC
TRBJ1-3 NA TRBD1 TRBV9 CASSVGQGRGNTIYF TGTGCCAGCAGCGTAGGACAGGGAAGGGGAAACACCATATATTTT
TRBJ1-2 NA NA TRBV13 CASRDSNYGYTF TGTGCCAGCAGGGACAGTAACTATGGCTACACCTTC
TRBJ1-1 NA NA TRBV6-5 CASSLTRDKNTEAFF TGTGCCAGCAGCCTAACCCGAGACAAGAACACTGAAGCTTTCTTT
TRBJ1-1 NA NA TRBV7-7 CASSPLLSNTEAFF TGTGCTAGCAGCCCACTCCTATCGAACACTGAAGCTTTCTTT
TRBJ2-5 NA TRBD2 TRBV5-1 CASSPGLAGGRGETQYF TGCGCCAGCAGCCCTGGACTAGCGGGGGGGCGGGGTGAGACCCAGTACTTC
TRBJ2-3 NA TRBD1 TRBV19 CASRQGPITDTQYF TGTGCCAGTCGACAGGGACCTATCACAGATACGCAGTATTTT
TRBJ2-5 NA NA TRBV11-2 CASSRDFLPKETQYF TGTGCCAGCAGCCGGGACTTCCTCCCGAAAGAGACCCAGTACTTC
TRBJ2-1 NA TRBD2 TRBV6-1 CASSEALAGDYNEQFF TGTGCCAGCAGTGAAGCCTTGGCGGGGGACTACAATGAGCAGTTCTTC
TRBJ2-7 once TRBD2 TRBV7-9 CATGSRETYEQYF TGTGCCACCGGATCGCGGGAGACCTACGAGCAGTACTTC
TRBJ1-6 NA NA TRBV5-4 CASSPARGSNSPLHF TGTGCCAGCAGCCCGGCGAGGGGGAGTAATTCACCCCTCCACTTT
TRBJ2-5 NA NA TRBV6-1 CASSSDRREPQYF TGTGCCAGCAGTAGCGACAGAAGAGAGCCCCAGTACTTC